Shown below are 20 T cell receptor beta chains from a single sample sequenced in a study of cytomegalovirus exposure and HLA in healthy donors. Data came from immunoSEQ multiplex PCR; TCRdb stores just in-frame clones and leaves some out. Among about 140,000 clones listed, about four fifths were seen once. Specimen: PBMCs. All receptors come from a woman aged 25 to 39 in good health and CMV-seronegative.

This clone was seen a handful of times. The chain couples TRBV27 to TRBJ1-3, with D unclear. Germline V gene lookup returns CDR1 MNHEY and CDR2 SMNVEV (reference sequence). With 10 bases removed from V and 0 bases from J, the gap between germline ends came to 28 bases. The CDR3 spans 19 residues. DNA for the CDR3: TGTGCCAACCCCACCTATGAGGGTCTACCTTACCTCTCTGGAAACACCATATATTTT. Amino acid sequence: CANPTYEGLPYLSGNTIYF.

The CDR3 DNA reads TGTGCCAGCTCTGGCGGGGGGGCCTACAATGAGCAGTTCTTC. Its protein is CASSGGGAYNEQFF. The J gene is TRBJ2-1, the V gene TRBV11-3, with 9 bases identical to TRBD2. The junction had 4 bases not matched to a gene; V was cut back by 8 bases and J by 2 bases. Per germline, CDR1 SGHNT and CDR2 YENEEA. The length of the CDR3 is 14 residues.

This clone was seen once. The chain employs TRBV6-1 and TRBJ2-5; tentatively, D is TRBD2 (6 bases). V was pared by 1 base and J by 13 bases, with 19 bases between. CDR1 is MNHNS, CDR2 SASEGT, per germline. The CDR3 is made up of 14 amino acids. CDR3 amino acids: CASSEGPLALEGYF. Here the CDR3 DNA reads TGTGCCAGCAGTGAAGGCCCTCTAGCGTTAGAGGGGTACTTC.

This clone appeared a few times. The rearrangement uses TRBV2 and TRBJ2-1; TRBD1 matches at 9 bases. Trimming cost V 9 bases and J 8 bases; bases outside gene matches: 14. Germline V gene data show CDR1 as SNHLY and CDR2 as FYNNEI. CDR3 length: 15 amino acids. The CDR3 DNA reads TGTGCCAGTAGAAAATCAGAACAGGGGGCCTATGAGCAGTTCTTC. This codes for CASRKSEQGAYEQFF.

This clone has a handful of counts. The chain recombines TRBV28 with TRBJ1-6; D is unresolved. CDR1 and CDR2 (germline): MDHEN, SYDVKM. V was cut by 4 bases and J by 9 bases, with 7 bases left in between. The CDR3 runs to 12 residues. The CDR3 DNA follows: TGTGCCAGCAGTTCTCGGGGTTCACCCCTCCACTTT. It encodes CASSSRGSPLHF.

The chain joins TRBV19 to TRBJ1-4; D remains unclear. Deletions cut 1 base from V and 0 bases from J, with 3 bases between. Germline values: CDR1 LNHDA, CDR2 SQIVND (reference sequence). The CDR3 has 14 amino acids. The CDR3 is CASSIVTTNEKLFF. The CDR3, as DNA: TGTGCCAGTAGTATAGTTACAACTAATGAAAAACTGTTTTTT. The full variable domain, its missing parts supplied by reference TRBV19 and TRBJ1-4, is DGGITQSPKYLFRKEGQNVTLSCEQNLNHDAMYWYRQDPGQGLRLIYYSQIVNDFQKGDIAEGYSVSREKKESFPLTVTSAQKNPTAFYLCASSIVTTNEKLFFGSGTQLSVL.

The chain is built from TRBV4-2 and TRBJ1-6; no definite D call. CDR1 and CDR2 from the germline V gene are LGHNA and YNFKEQ. V was clipped by 1 base and J by 9 bases, with 13 bases between them. The CDR3 is 15 residues long. The CDR3 loop reads CASSQVVQAGSPLHF. The CDR3 coding sequence is TGTGCCAGCAGCCAAGTCGTTCAGGCGGGTTCACCCCTCCACTTT.

The chain couples TRBV7-2 to TRBJ1-2; D perhaps matches TRBD1 (6 bases). The CDR3 contains 14 residues. The ends were cut back, 5 bases at V and 0 bases at J, with 10 bases in the middle. The V gene's germline CDR1 is SGHTA and CDR2 FQGNSA. The CDR3 loop is CASSPTGPNYGYTF. The DNA of the CDR3 is TGTGCCAGCAGCCCCACAGGGCCTAACTATGGCTACACCTTC. Together with reference TRBV7-2 and TRBJ1-2, the CDR3 gives the full variable domain: GAGVSQSPSNKVTEKGKDVELRCDPISGHTALYWYRQSLGQGLEFLIYFQGNSAPDKSGLPSDRFSAERTGGSVSTLTIQRTQQEDSAVYLCASSPTGPNYGYTFGSGTRLTVV.

This chain links TRBV9 with TRBJ1-2; 10 bases match TRBD1. The CDR3 spans 13 residues. Germline CDR1 reads SGDLS; CDR2 reads YYNGEE. Trimming removed 0 bases from V and 9 bases from J; junction bases left unmatched: 2. The CDR3 spells CASSVGQGARYTF. The CDR3, as DNA: TGTGCCAGCAGCGTAGGACAGGGGGCCCGCTACACCTTC. Full variable domain (remainder filled in from reference TRBV9 and TRBJ1-2): DSGVTQTPKHLITATGQRVTLRCSPRSGDLSVYWYQQSLDQGLQFLIQYYNGEERAKGNILERFSAQQFPDLHSELNLSSLELGDSALYFCASSVGQGARYTFGSGTRLTVV.

The chain recombines TRBV5-1 with TRBJ1-5; the D is unclear. V dropped 0 bases and J dropped 3 bases, with 7 bases sitting between them. This CDR3 comprises 14 residues. The germline V gene has CDR1 SGHRS and CDR2 YFSETQ. The CDR3 reads CASSLAGTNQPQHF. As DNA, the CDR3 is TGCGCCAGCAGCTTGGCAGGTACCAATCAGCCCCAGCATTTT.

The genes are TRBV7-9 and TRBJ1-5; D ambiguous. CDR1 and CDR2 (germline): SEHNR, FQNEAQ (reference sequence). The V gene lost 2 bases and the J gene lost 1 base, with 6 bases spanning the gap. This CDR3 contains 14 residues. The CDR3 sequence: CASSLSVSNQPQHF. CDR3 sequence (DNA): TGTGCCAGCAGCTTATCCGTAAGCAATCAGCCCCAGCATTTT.

The chain carries TRBV14 and TRBJ2-5; 12 bases map to TRBD2. CDR1 and CDR2 (germline): SGHDN, FVKESK. The V gene end was trimmed by 0 bases and the J gene end by 2 bases; junction bases not matched to a gene: 4. This CDR3 has 17 amino acids. CDR3 coding DNA: TGTGCCAGCAGCCAAGAGGCGACTAGCGGGGGTCAAGAGACCCAGTACTTC. This sequence encodes CASSQEATSGGQETQYF.

The rearrangement joins TRBV5-1 to TRBJ2-5, with TRBD1 matching 7 bases. Germline CDR1 reads SGHRS; CDR2 reads YFSETQ. This CDR3 has 15 amino acids. J lost 5 bases, V lost 0 bases, and 7 bases had no gene match. CDR3 DNA sequence: TGCGCCAGCAGCTTGGGACACAGGGGCGGCGAGACCCAGTACTTC. It specifies CASSLGHRGGETQYF.

The V and J genes are TRBV11-2 and TRBJ1-1; D remains unclear. The CDR3 runs to 13 residues. Trimming shortened V by 2 bases and J by 6 bases, and 10 bases separated the two germline ends. Germline V gene sequence: CDR1 SGHAT, CDR2 FQNNGV. The CDR3 nucleotides read TGTGCCAGCAGCTTAATTTATCGGGCTGAAGCTTTCTTT. Protein sequence: CASSLIYRAEAFF. The full variable domain, with the rest looked up from reference TRBV11-2 and TRBJ1-1, is EAGVAQSPRYKIIEKRQSVAFWCNPISGHATLYWYQQILGQGPKLLIQFQNNGVVDDSQLPKDRFSAERLKGVDSTLKIQPAKLEDSAVYLCASSLIYRAEAFFGQGTRLTVV.

The chain combines TRBV20-1 with TRBJ2-7; D unclear. From germline, CDR1 is DFQATT and CDR2 SNEGSKA (reference sequence). This CDR3 has 11 amino acids. V gave up 1 base and J gave up 1 base, with 2 bases separating them. The CDR3 is CSARASYEQYF. CDR3 DNA sequence: TGCAGTGCTAGAGCTTCCTACGAGCAGTACTTC.

V gene TRBV15 combines with J gene TRBJ2-5; D gene uncertain. The CDR3 consists of 15 residues. The germline CDR1 and CDR2 sequences are LNHNV and YYDKDF (reference sequence). Trimming cost V 0 bases and J 2 bases, with 10 bases left between them. In DNA form, the CDR3 reads TGTGCCACCAGCAGAGATCTTCTGCGGCAAGAGACCCAGTACTTC. Translation: CATSRDLLRQETQYF.

The V call is TRBV4-2, the J call TRBJ2-2; tentatively, D is TRBD2 (6 bases). The CDR3 contains 15 residues. V was clipped by 0 bases and J by 4 bases, with 9 bases between them. Germline V gene data show CDR1 as LGHNA and CDR2 as YNFKEQ. The CDR3 protein is CASSQDFGGTGELFF. CDR3 DNA sequence: TGTGCCAGCAGCCAAGATTTCGGGGGCACCGGGGAGCTGTTTTTT.

The rearrangement links TRBV5-1 to TRBJ2-2; 7 positions match TRBD2. In germline, CDR1 is SGHRS, CDR2 YFSETQ. Germline trimming cut 1 base from V and 3 bases from J; bases unmatched to any gene: 6. CDR3 length equals 16 residues. CDR3 sequence (DNA): TGCGCCAGCAGCTTGAGTGCACGGGGGGACACCGGGGAGCTGTTTTTT. Translating gives CASSLSARGDTGELFF.

The chain links TRBV7-6 to TRBJ2-3, with 9 bases identical to TRBD2. CDR1 SGHVS and CDR2 FNYEAQ come from the germline V gene. This CDR3 is 18 amino acids long. Trimming cost V 4 bases and J 1 base; bases outside gene matches: 12. CDR3 bases: TGTGCCAGCAGCTGGCCCCTTCGGGTAGCGGGGGGCACAGATACGCAGTATTTT. This codes for CASSWPLRVAGGTDTQYF.

This rearrangement joins TRBV5-1 to TRBJ1-1; perhaps TRBD1 as D (5 bases). This CDR3 comprises 14 residues. V lost 2 bases and J 0 bases, leaving 8 bases between the germline ends. Germline V lookup: CDR1 SGHRS, CDR2 YFSETQ. CDR3 nucleotides: TGCGCCAGCAGCTTATCACAGGTGAACACTGAAGCTTTCTTT. It is translated as CASSLSQVNTEAFF.